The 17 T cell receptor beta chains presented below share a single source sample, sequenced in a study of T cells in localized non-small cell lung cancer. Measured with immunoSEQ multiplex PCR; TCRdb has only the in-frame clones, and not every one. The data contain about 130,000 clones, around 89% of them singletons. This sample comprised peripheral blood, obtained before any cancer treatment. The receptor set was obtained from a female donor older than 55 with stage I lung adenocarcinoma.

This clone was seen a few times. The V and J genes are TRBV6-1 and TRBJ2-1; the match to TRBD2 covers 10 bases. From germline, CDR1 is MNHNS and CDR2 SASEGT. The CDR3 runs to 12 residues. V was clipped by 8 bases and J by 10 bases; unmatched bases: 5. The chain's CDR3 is CASRTSGAEQFF. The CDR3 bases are TGTGCCAGCCGAACTAGCGGGGCGGAGCAGTTCTTC.

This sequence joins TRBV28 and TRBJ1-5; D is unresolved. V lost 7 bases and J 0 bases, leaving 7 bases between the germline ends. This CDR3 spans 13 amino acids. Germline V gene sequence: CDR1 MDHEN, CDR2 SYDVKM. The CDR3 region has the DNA TGTGCCAGCAATCGGATTAGCAATCAGCCCCAGCATTTT. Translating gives CASNRISNQPQHF.

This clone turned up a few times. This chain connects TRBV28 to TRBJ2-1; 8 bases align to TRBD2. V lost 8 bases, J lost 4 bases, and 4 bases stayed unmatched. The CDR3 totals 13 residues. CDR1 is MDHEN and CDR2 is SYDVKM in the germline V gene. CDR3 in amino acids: CASHSGTYNEQFF. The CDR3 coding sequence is TGTGCCAGCCATAGCGGGACATACAATGAGCAGTTCTTC.

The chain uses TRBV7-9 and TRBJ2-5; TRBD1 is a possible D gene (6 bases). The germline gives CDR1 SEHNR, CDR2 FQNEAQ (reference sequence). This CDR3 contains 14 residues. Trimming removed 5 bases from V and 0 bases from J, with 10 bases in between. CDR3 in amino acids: CASSPRDNQETQYF. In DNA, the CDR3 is TGTGCCAGCAGCCCCCGGGACAACCAAGAGACCCAGTACTTC.

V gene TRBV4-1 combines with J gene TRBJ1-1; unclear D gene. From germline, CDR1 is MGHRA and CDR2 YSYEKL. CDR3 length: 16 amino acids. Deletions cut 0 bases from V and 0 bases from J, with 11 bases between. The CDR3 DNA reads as TGCGCCAGCAGCCAAGAAGAAGTTATGATGAACACTGAAGCTTTCTTT. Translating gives CASSQEEVMMNTEAFF.

CDR3 sequence: CASSTGQGSEYEQYF. The DNA of the CDR3 is TGTGCCAGTAGTACGGGACAGGGAAGTGAGTACGAGCAGTACTTC. This chain joins TRBV19 and TRBJ2-7, with TRBD1 matching 9 bases. This CDR3 spans 15 amino acids. Losses at the gene ends were 4 bases for V and 4 bases for J; bases not matched to a gene: 8. Per germline, CDR1 LNHDA and CDR2 SQIVND (reference sequence).

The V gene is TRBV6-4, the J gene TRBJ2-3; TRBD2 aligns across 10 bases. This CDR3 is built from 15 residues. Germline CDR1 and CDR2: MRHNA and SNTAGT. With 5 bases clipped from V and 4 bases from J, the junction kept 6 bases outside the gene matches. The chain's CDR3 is CASSKTSGSSDTQYF. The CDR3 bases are TGTGCCAGCAGTAAGACTAGCGGGTCATCAGATACGCAGTATTTT.

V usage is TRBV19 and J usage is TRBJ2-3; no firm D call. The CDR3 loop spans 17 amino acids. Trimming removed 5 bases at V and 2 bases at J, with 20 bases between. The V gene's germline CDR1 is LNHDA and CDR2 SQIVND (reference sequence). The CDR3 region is CASSLKTATRSTDTQYF. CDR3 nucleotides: TGTGCCAGTAGTCTTAAGACCGCTACCAGGTCCACAGATACGCAGTATTTT.

The CDR3, as DNA: TGCAGCGTTCGCCGGGACTCAGGGGGCATTGTCGCCTACAATGAGCAGTTCTTC. The encoded protein is CSVRRDSGGIVAYNEQFF. The genes are TRBV29-1 and TRBJ2-1, with 8 bases that match TRBD1. This CDR3 comprises 18 residues. The V segment lost 5 bases and the J segment 2 bases; nucleotides outside the gene matches: 17. Germline CDR1 and CDR2: SQVTM and ANQGSEA.

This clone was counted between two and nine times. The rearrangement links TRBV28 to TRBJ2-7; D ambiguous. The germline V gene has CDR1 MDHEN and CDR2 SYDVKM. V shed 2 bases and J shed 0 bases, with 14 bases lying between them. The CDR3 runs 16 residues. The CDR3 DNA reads TGTGCCAGCAGTTTACCAGCAGCCGGATACTCCTACGAGCAGTACTTC. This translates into CASSLPAAGYSYEQYF.

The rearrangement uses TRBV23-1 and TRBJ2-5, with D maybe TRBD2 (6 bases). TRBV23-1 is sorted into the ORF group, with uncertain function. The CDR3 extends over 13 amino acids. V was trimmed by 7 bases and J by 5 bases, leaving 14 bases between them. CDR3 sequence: CASTEKEGETQYF. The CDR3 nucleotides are TGCGCCAGCACCGAGAAGGAGGGGGAGACCCAGTACTTC.

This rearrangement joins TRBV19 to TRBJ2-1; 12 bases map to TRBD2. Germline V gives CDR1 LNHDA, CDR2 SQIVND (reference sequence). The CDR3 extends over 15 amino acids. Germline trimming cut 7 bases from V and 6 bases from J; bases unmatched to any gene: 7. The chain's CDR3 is CASKTSGRSGNEQFF. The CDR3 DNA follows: TGTGCCAGTAAAACTAGCGGGAGGAGCGGCAATGAGCAGTTCTTC.

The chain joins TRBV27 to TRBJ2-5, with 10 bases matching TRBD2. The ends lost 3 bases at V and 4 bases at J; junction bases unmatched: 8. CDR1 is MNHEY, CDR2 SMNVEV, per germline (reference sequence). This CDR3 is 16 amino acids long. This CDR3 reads CASSFLIAGGAETQYF. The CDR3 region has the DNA TGTGCCAGCAGTTTCTTAATAGCGGGAGGCGCAGAGACCCAGTACTTC.

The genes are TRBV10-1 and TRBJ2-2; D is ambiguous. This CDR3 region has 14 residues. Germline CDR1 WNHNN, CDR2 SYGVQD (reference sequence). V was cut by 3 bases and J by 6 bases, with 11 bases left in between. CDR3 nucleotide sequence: TGCGCCAGCAGTGAAAAGAAGGCGGCCGGGGAGCTGTTTTTT. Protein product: CASSEKKAAGELFF.

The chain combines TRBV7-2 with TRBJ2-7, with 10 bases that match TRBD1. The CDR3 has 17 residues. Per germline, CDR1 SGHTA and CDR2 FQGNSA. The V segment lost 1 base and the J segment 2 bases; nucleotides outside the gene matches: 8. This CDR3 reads CASSLVWSGTGAYEQYF. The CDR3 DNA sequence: TGTGCCAGCAGCTTAGTTTGGTCCGGGACAGGGGCCTACGAGCAGTACTTC.

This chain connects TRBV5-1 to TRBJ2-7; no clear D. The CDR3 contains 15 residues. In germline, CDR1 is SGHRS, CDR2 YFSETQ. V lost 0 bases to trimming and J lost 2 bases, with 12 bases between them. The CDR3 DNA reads TGCGCCAGCAGCTTGGATACAGCAGGACCCTACGAGCAGTACTTC. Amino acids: CASSLDTAGPYEQYF.

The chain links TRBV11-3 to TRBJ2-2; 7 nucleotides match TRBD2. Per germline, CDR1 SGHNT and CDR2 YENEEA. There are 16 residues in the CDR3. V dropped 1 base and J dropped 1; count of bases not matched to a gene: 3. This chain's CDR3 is CASSLGASGNTGELFF. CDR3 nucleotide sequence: TGTGCCAGCAGCTTAGGGGCTAGCGGGAACACCGGGGAGCTGTTTTTT.